This is a list of T cell receptor beta chains from one sample in a study of T cells in localized non-small cell lung cancer. Assay: immunoSEQ multiplex PCR; the TCRdb copy retains only in-frame clones and omits some. The table has about 70,000 clones, 70% to 90% seen once. Sample: peripheral blood, taken before any cancer treatment. The receptors stem from a male donor older than 55 with stage III squamous cell lung carcinoma. Both conserved end residues are part of each CDR3. Fields, in order: V gene, J gene, D gene, clone size, CDR3 protein. The D gene is left open where the match is weak. Clone sizes are given selectively: once, few, many, or a class where the clone is expanded.

>TRBV12-1|TRBJ2-5|-|-
CASSRDRTQETQYF
>TRBV30|TRBJ2-1|TRBD1|-
CAWRGDRLTYNEQFF
>TRBV19|TRBJ1-5|TRBD1|-
CASSTQTGGNQPQHF
>TRBV2|TRBJ1-4|TRBD1|-
CASSRDRGRIEKLFF
>TRBV5-1|TRBJ2-7|-|-
CASSFVGGSAYEQYF
>TRBV28|TRBJ1-1|-|-
CASSPERTEAFF
>TRBV5-8|TRBJ2-7|TRBD2|-
CASRLAGLYEQYF
>TRBV30|TRBJ2-3|-|-
CAWSVELSDTQYF
>TRBV28|TRBJ1-1|-|few
CATRPGIVRTEAFF
>TRBV5-4|TRBJ1-1|-|few
CASSLSLNTEAFF
>TRBV27|TRBJ2-5|-|-
CASSNREGETQYF
>TRBV29-1|TRBJ2-2|TRBD2|-
CSVRAGGTGELFF
>TRBV5-6|TRBJ2-5|TRBD2|-
CASSLGLAGSDSRTQYF
>TRBV6-1|TRBJ1-1|-|-
CASSEALKDNWGAPHTEAFF
>TRBV5-1|TRBJ1-3|-|-
CASSLAGVRHGNTIYF
>TRBV5-6|TRBJ1-4|-|-
CASSLSGSYNEKLFF
>TRBV7-9|TRBJ1-2|TRBD1|-
CASSLGDRGQGYTF
>TRBV7-2|TRBJ1-1|TRBD1|-
CASSLGTGGWGEAFF
>TRBV21-1|TRBJ1-1|-|-
CASSKRRAEAFF
>TRBV18|TRBJ1-6|-|-
CASSPRGDNSPLHF
>TRBV2|TRBJ2-3|-|-
CASSEGQLPPTDTQYF
>TRBV5-6|TRBJ1-2|-|-
CASSLGVRNYGYTF
>TRBV7-9|TRBJ1-2|-|-
CASSPGGAVWTNGYTF
>TRBV27|TRBJ1-2|TRBD1|few
CASSLLGQGMYTF
>TRBV4-1|TRBJ2-2|-|-
CASSQGGVGTGELFF
>TRBV30|TRBJ1-1|-|-
CAWSVRPRVSGLEAFF